Listed here is a single T cell receptor beta chain. The antigen remains undetermined. This sample was included in a study of T cell clones after liver transplantation. Study-level information: TCRbeta sequencing after a pre-transplant mixed lymphocyte reaction identified graft-donor-reactive clones, later tracked in post-transplant blood. Samples came pre-transplant, pre-randomization before withdrawal, and post-randomization after withdrawal ended.

V was shortened by 5 bases and J by 1 base, with 9 bases between the two germline ends. Looked up from germline, CDR1 is LNHDA and CDR2 is SQIVND (reference sequence). CDR3 length: 13 residues. Study observations and caveats: Donor-reactive sequences fell more than third party-reactive ones, suggesting partial deletion.

The method was immunoSEQ multiplex PCR; TCRdb's version includes in-frame clones alone and lacks a portion of them. The sample includes approximately 18,000 clones, 80% to 90% of them seen just once. The V gene is TRBV19, the J gene TRBJ2-7; no definite D call. Source: CD8+ T cells from blood, taken 45 to 46 months after liver transplant. The TCR originated in a human patient who received a liver transplant. Some T cells may possibly be graft donor cells. DNA for the CDR3: TGTGCCAGTAGTGATGGAAAATCCTACGAGCAGTACTTC. It encodes CASSDGKSYEQYF.